This TCR beta chain emerged from a study of blood T cell repertoires in COVID-19. CDR1 is SGHRS, CDR2 YFSETQ, per germline. V shed 0 bases and J shed 8 bases, with 11 bases lying between them. CDR3 length: 13 residues. TCRdb's copy holds only in-frame clones and misses some; the assay was immunoSEQ multiplex PCR. Of approximately 100,000 clones listed, about nine tenths are singletons. What was sequenced was peripheral blood. The rearrangement links TRBV5-1 to TRBJ1-2; D unresolved. This receptor was identified in a man in his 70s with acute or convalescent COVID-19. The CDR3 here is CASSLDRGDGYTF. For the CDR3, the DNA is TGCGCCAGCAGCTTGGATCGGGGTGACGGCTACACCTTC.